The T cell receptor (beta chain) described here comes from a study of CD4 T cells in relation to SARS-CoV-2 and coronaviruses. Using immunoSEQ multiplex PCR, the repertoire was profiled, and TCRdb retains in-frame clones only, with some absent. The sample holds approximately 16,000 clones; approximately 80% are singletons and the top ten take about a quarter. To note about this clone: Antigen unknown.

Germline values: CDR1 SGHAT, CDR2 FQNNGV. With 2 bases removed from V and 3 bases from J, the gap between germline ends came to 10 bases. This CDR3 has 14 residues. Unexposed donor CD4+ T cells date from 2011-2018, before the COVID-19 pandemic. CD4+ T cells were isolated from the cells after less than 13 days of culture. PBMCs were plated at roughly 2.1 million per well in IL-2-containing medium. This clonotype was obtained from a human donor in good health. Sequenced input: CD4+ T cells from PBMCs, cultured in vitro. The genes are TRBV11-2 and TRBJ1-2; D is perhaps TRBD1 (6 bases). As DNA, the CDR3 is TGTGCCAGCAGCTTAACAGGGTTGGACTATGGCTACACCTTC. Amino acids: CASSLTGLDYGYTF.